Below are 7 T cell receptor beta chains sequenced from a single sample in a study of regulatory T cells in long-lasting Graves disease. Stated time point: persistent/refractory GD, antithyroid drugs over 5 years with positive TRAb. The TCR library was made from RNA that had been extracted from PBMCs in TRIzol. TCR beta libraries were built with iRepertoire HTBI primers and Arm-PCR of CDR3 regions. TCRdb used MiXCR to reprocess the multiplex PCR reads, holding one entry per CDR3 protein. The data show some 450,000 distinct CDR3 sequences, 20% to 30% seen once. The sequencing used peripheral blood mononuclear cells (PBMCs), collected when the disease was refractory, from a patient treated with antithyroid drugs. These receptors came from a female donor with Graves disease.

V gene TRBV7-2 combines with J gene TRBJ2-4; a weak D match, TRBD2 (7 bases). The CDR3 extends over 15 amino acids. Germline CDR1 and CDR2: SGHTA and FQGNSA. Trimming cost V 5 bases and J 3 bases, with 14 bases left between them. CDR3 in DNA: TGTGCCAGCAGCGCGGGGGCAACAGTCAAAAACATTCAGTACTTC. Translation gives CASSAGATVKNIQYF.

With respect to this clonotype: Relative to the germline gene, one junction end is altered; a read error may explain this. This chain uses TRBV7-2 with TRBJ2-5, with 7 nucleotides matching TRBD1. The CDR3 totals 14 residues. CDR1 and CDR2 (germline): SGHTA, FQGNSA. CDR3 DNA: TGTGCCAGCAGCCCGACAGGGTCTGGAGAGACCCGGTACTTC. This codes for CASSPTGSGETRYF.

This chain connects TRBV19 to TRBJ1-1; 9 bases agree with TRBD1. Germline loops: CDR1 LNHDA, CDR2 SQIVND (reference sequence). The CDR3 is made up of 14 amino acids. Losses at the gene ends were 4 bases for V and 5 bases for J; bases not matched to a gene: 5. CDR3 residues: CASSKQGAGTEAFF. CDR3 bases: TGTGCCAGTAGTAAACAGGGGGCCGGGACTGAAGCTTTCTTT.

This clonotype was counted a single time. The CDR3 sequence: CSGLETSGRYEQYF. The CDR3 nucleotides read TGCAGTGGTTTGGAGACTAGCGGGAGATACGAGCAGTACTTC. J is TRBJ2-7 and V is TRBV20-1, with TRBD2 matching 12 bases. Germline V gives CDR1 DFQATT, CDR2 SNEGSKA (reference sequence). After removal of 7 bases from V and 4 bases from J, the junction contained 8 bases not matched to a gene. The CDR3 has 14 residues.

Many counts were recorded for this clonotype. The chain has TRBV10-3 and TRBJ1-6, with 9 bases matching TRBD1. Germline CDR1 and CDR2: ENHRY and SYGVKD. The V segment lost 6 bases and the J segment 8 bases; nucleotides outside the gene matches: 11. The CDR3 has 16 amino acids. CDR3 sequence: CAIRQQGAGPDSPLHF. The DNA of the CDR3 is TGTGCCATCAGACAACAGGGGGCTGGCCCTGATTCACCCCTCCACTTT.

The table lists this clonotype with a few counts. This chain connects TRBV3-1 to TRBJ1-1; D is uncertain. This CDR3 comprises 14 residues. With 0 bases removed from V and 11 bases from J, the gap between germline ends came to 16 bases. Germline V gives CDR1 LGHDT, CDR2 YNNKEL (reference sequence). The CDR3 DNA follows: TGTGCCAGCAGCCAAGAAGGGTCCACTCTACGGGCTTTCTTT. Its protein is CASSQEGSTLRAFF.

There are many counts of this clonotype. The J gene is TRBJ1-1, the V gene TRBV12-3 or TRBV12-4; D unresolved. Between the trimmed V and J ends, which lost 3 bases and 2 bases, there was a span of 7 bases. The CDR3 has 13 amino acids. The CDR3 DNA follows: TGTGCCAGCAGTTTCGTAGGAAACACTGAAGCTTTCTTT. Translated, it gives CASSFVGNTEAFF.